The rows below give T cell receptor beta chains drawn from one sample of a study of blood T cells in healthy people across ages. TCRdb redid the calling of the 5' RACE reads with MiXCR, one entry per CDR3 protein. The data hold roughly 1,100,000 distinct CDR3 sequences, with roughly 24% observed a single time. Separately, the same data were catalogued under a study of T cells of mothers and their children.

Sequenced input: blood. The receptors derive from a girl aged 2 to 9 in good health. Each CDR3 is given with its conserved first and last residue. The D gene is left open where the match is weak. Size is omitted from some rows. Given values are once, few, many or a class for expanded clones.

clone_size	v_call	j_call	d_call	cdr3_nt	cdr3_aa
NA	TRBV20-1	TRBJ2-5	TRBD1	TGCAGTGCTAGAGATCTGGTCAGGGGGCCTGAGACCCAGTACTTC	CSARDLVRGPETQYF
NA	TRBV3-1	TRBJ2-1	TRBD2	TGTGCCAGCAGCCCAAGCGGGAGTTCCAATGAGCAGTTCTTC	CASSPSGSSNEQFF
NA	TRBV12-3/TRBV12-4	TRBJ2-2	NA	TGTGCCAGCACCCACAGGGGGGAGCTGTTTTTT	CASTHRGELFF
few	TRBV24-1	TRBJ2-1	NA	TGTGCCACCAGTGATCCGTCCGGACCCCCAATCGCCGATGAGCAGTTCTTC	CATSDPSGPPIADEQFF
few	TRBV4-1	TRBJ2-7	TRBD2	TGCGCCAGCAGCCAAGTAGGCGGGAGGAGAGAGCAGTACTTC	CASSQVGGRREQYF
NA	TRBV2	TRBJ2-4	NA	TGTGCCAGCAGTGAAGCAGGGGTGGGAGACATTCAGTACTTC	CASSEAGVGDIQYF
few	TRBV5-1	TRBJ2-1	NA	TGCGCCAGCAGCTTGGTTCCGGAGTTGACATTCAATGAGCAGTTCTTC	CASSLVPELTFNEQFF
few	TRBV12-3/TRBV12-4	TRBJ2-7	TRBD2	TGTGCCAGCAGTTTCGGACTAGCGGGGTCCAGCGAGCAGTACTTC	CASSFGLAGSSEQYF
NA	TRBV7-9	TRBJ2-1	NA	TGTGCCAGCAGCCGCACAGGGTCCAATGAGCAGTTCTTC	CASSRTGSNEQFF
NA	TRBV29-1	TRBJ2-5	NA	TGCAGCGTTGATTTCGGTAGCCAAGAGACCCAGTACTTC	CSVDFGSQETQYF
few	TRBV7-9	TRBJ1-1	NA	TGTGCCAGCAGTGAAGCCCCCATGAACACTGAAGCTTTCTTT	CASSEAPMNTEAFF
NA	TRBV7-2	TRBJ1-1	NA	TGTGCCAGCAGCTTAGCTTCTTTGGGTGAAGCTTTCTTT	CASSLASLGEAFF
NA	TRBV7-8	TRBJ2-1	TRBD1	TGTGCCAGCAGCTTTAACTCGGAACAGGGGACGGATGAGCAGTTCTTC	CASSFNSEQGTDEQFF
NA	TRBV4-2	TRBJ2-7	TRBD2	TGTGCCCAGCGGGGCTGCGACGAGCAGTACTTC	CAQRGCDEQYF
NA	TRBV29-1	TRBJ2-1	NA	TGCAGCGTTGATAAGGGCAGGGCCTACAATGAGCAGTTCTTC	CSVDKGRAYNEQFF
few	TRBV18	TRBJ2-5	NA	TGTGCCAGCTCACCATGGTTGGCGGTAAAAGAGACCCAGTACTTC	CASSPWLAVKETQYF
few	TRBV27	TRBJ2-1	TRBD1	TGTGCCAGCAGCTTGCTGGGTCCGGACAGGGCTTCCAATGAGCAGTTCTTC	CASSLLGPDRASNEQFF
NA	TRBV5-1	TRBJ1-2	NA	TGCGCCAGCAGCTTGGATTCGGGAGGAGTCTACGGCTACACCTTC	CASSLDSGGVYGYTF
few	TRBV10-3	TRBJ2-3	NA	TGTGCCATTACCCCCCGGGACGGAGGCACAGATACGCAGTATTTT	CAITPRDGGTDTQYF
few	TRBV27	TRBJ2-4	TRBD2	TGTGCCAGCAGCCCGGGGGGGGCCGTAGCCAAAAACATTCAGTACTTC	CASSPGGAVAKNIQYF
NA	TRBV5-1	TRBJ1-5	NA	TGCGCCAGCAGCGAGCAGGGGTTTGTTAGTCAGCCCCAGCATTTT	CASSEQGFVSQPQHF
NA	TRBV5-1	TRBJ2-1	NA	TGCGCCAGCAGCTTGGAGGGTGACTCCCACAATGAGCAGTTCTTC	CASSLEGDSHNEQFF
NA	TRBV3-1	TRBJ2-2	NA	TGTGCCAGCAGCCAACTACAGGGCCCCGGGGAGCTGTTTTTT	CASSQLQGPGELFF
NA	TRBV24-1	TRBJ1-5	NA	TGTGCCACCAGTGATAACGGTTATCAGCCCCAGCATTTT	CATSDNGYQPQHF
few	TRBV7-2	TRBJ2-1	NA	TGTGCCAGCAGCCCCGGGGGTGGGGCGGGAAGACAGTTCTTC	CASSPGGGAGRQFF
few	TRBV7-2	TRBJ2-7	TRBD2	TGTGCCAGCGGGAGGGGAGGGGTTTCGACAATGTACGAGCAGTACTTC	CASGRGGVSTMYEQYF
few	TRBV20-1	TRBJ2-3	NA	TGCAGTGCCCAATTCACAGATACGCAGTATTTT	CSAQFTDTQYF
few	TRBV29-1	TRBJ2-5	TRBD1	TGCAGCGCCGGGACAGGGGGACAGACCCAGTACTTC	CSAGTGGQTQYF
NA	TRBV5-6	TRBJ1-1	NA	TGTGCCAGCAGCTTGGTAGGGGAACCCGAAGCTTTCTTT	CASSLVGEPEAFF
NA	TRBV7-3	TRBJ2-1	NA	TGTGCCAGCAGCCCCTCAGGGGGAGGTGAGCAGTTCTTC	CASSPSGGGEQFF
few	TRBV12-3/TRBV12-4	TRBJ2-7	NA	TGTGCCAGCAGATTAGACCTATTGTACGAGCAGTACTTC	CASRLDLLYEQYF
NA	TRBV7-2	TRBJ2-5	TRBD1	TGTGCCAGCAGCTTGGGACAGAGCCGTCAAGAGACCCAGTACTTC	CASSLGQSRQETQYF
few	TRBV4-2	TRBJ2-7	NA	TGTGCCAGCAGCCAAGTAGCAGGACTCACTTCCTACGAGCAGTACTTC	CASSQVAGLTSYEQYF
NA	TRBV20-1	TRBJ2-7	NA	TGCAGTGCTAGGTCGGACTCCTACGAGCAGTACTTC	CSARSDSYEQYF
NA	TRBV29-1	TRBJ2-7	TRBD2	TGCAGCGTTGAAGGGCTAGCGGAGTCCTACGAGCAGTACTTC	CSVEGLAESYEQYF
once	TRBV3-1	TRBJ1-3	NA	TGTGCCAGCAGCCCCGCAGGGGATGGAAACACCATATATTTT	CASSPAGDGNTIYF
few	TRBV4-2	TRBJ2-2	NA	TGTGCCAGCAGCCAAGATCGGCAGGGGCCCTCAACCGGGGAGCTGTTTTTT	CASSQDRQGPSTGELFF
NA	TRBV7-2	TRBJ1-6	TRBD1	TGTGCCAGCAGCTTCACAGGGGGCTATTCACCCCTCCACTTT	CASSFTGGYSPLHF
NA	TRBV13	TRBJ1-1	NA	TGTGCCAGCAGCTTTCCGCGGGGGTTGAGCACTGAAGCTTTCTTT	CASSFPRGLSTEAFF
NA	TRBV28	TRBJ1-2	NA	TGTGCCAGCAGTTTAGCCCTTAGGGATGGCTACACCTTC	CASSLALRDGYTF
NA	TRBV12-3/TRBV12-4	TRBJ2-2	NA	TGTGCCAGCACCGTAAGAGGAATTAGCACCGGGGAGCTGTTTTTT	CASTVRGISTGELFF
many	TRBV11-3	TRBJ1-1	TRBD1	TGTGCCAGCAGCTCTCCCCGGTGGACAGGGGGCAACACTGAAGCTTTCTTT	CASSSPRWTGGNTEAFF
few	TRBV5-6	TRBJ2-6	TRBD1	TGTGCCAGCAGCGAGGACAGGGTCGGGGCCAACGTCCTGACTTTC	CASSEDRVGANVLTF
NA	TRBV12-3/TRBV12-4	TRBJ2-5	NA	TGTGCCAGCAGTTTACCCAGGGGGGTCCAAGAGACCCAGTACTTC	CASSLPRGVQETQYF
NA	TRBV13	TRBJ2-5	TRBD2	TGTGCCAGCAGCTCAAGGACTAGCGGGGTGCAAGAGACCCAGTACTTC	CASSSRTSGVQETQYF
few	TRBV4-1	TRBJ2-4	NA	TGCGCCAGCAGCCAAGAATTTATTAGGGGGGCGGCCAAAAACATTCAGTACTTC	CASSQEFIRGAAKNIQYF
NA	TRBV29-1	TRBJ2-7	TRBD2	TGCAGCGTTGTTGGTCGGGAGGGTCCCTACGAGCAGTACTTC	CSVVGREGPYEQYF
few	TRBV7-9	TRBJ1-4	NA	TGTGCCAGCACCGTAGGAGGGGCCAGGGAAAAACTGTTTTTT	CASTVGGAREKLFF
NA	TRBV29-1	TRBJ1-1	NA	TGCAGCGTTACGGGGCTCGACGGGGCTGAAGCTTTCTTT	CSVTGLDGAEAFF
NA	TRBV2	TRBJ2-5	TRBD1	TGTGCCAGCATCGACAGGGACCAAGAGACCCAGTACTTC	CASIDRDQETQYF
NA	TRBV7-8	TRBJ2-5	TRBD2	TGTGCCAGCAGCTTGATGGGGGAGGGAGTGGGAGAGACCCAGTACTTC	CASSLMGEGVGETQYF